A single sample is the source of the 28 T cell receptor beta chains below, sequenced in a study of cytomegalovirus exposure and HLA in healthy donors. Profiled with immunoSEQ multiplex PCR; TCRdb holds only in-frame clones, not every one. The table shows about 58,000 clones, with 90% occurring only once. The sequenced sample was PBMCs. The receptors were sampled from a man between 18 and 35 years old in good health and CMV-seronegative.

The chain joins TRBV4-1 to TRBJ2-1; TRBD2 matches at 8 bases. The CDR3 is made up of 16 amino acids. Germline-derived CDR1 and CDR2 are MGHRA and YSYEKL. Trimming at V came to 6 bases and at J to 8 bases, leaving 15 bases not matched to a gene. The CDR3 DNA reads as TGCGCCAGCAGACTTAATGCGGGAGGCCACATCGATGAGCAGTTCTTC. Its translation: CASRLNAGGHIDEQFF.

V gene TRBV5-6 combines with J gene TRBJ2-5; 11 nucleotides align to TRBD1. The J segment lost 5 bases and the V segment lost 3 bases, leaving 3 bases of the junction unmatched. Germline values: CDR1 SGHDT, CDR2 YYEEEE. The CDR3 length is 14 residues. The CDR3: CASSWDRGWETQYF. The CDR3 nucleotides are TGTGCCAGCAGCTGGGACAGGGGGTGGGAGACCCAGTACTTC.

The CDR3 spells CASSLGLAYEQYF. DNA for the CDR3: TGTGCCAGCAGCTTAGGACTAGCCTACGAGCAGTACTTC. This chain links TRBV7-2 with TRBJ2-7; tentatively, D is TRBD2 (6 bases). Germline CDR1 is SGHTA and CDR2 is FQGNSA. The CDR3 covers 13 residues. V lost 1 base to trimming and J lost 2 bases, with 6 bases between them.

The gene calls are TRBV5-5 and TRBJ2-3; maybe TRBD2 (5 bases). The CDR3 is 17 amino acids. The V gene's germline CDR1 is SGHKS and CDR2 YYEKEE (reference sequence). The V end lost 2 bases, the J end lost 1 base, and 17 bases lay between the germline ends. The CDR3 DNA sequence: TGTGCCAGCAGCTTTACGGTCGGAGGACGCGGCACAGATACGCAGTATTTT. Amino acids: CASSFTVGGRGTDTQYF.

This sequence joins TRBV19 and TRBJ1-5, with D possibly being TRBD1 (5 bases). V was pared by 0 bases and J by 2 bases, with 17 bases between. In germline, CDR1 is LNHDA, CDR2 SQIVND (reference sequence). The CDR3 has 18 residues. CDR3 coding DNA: TGTGCCAGTAGTATAGATCTGTTCTTAGGGGTGGGCAATCAGCCCCAGCATTTT. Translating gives CASSIDLFLGVGNQPQHF. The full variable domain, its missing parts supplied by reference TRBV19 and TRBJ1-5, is DGGITQSPKYLFRKEGQNVTLSCEQNLNHDAMYWYRQDPGQGLRLIYYSQIVNDFQKGDIAEGYSVSREKKESFPLTVTSAQKNPTAFYLCASSIDLFLGVGNQPQHFGDGTRLSIL.

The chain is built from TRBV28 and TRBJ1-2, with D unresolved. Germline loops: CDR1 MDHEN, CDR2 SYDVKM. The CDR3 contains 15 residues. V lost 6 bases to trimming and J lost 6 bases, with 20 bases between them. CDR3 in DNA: TGTGCCAGCAGCGAACCCCACTTGGGCTCGCATGGCTACACCTTC. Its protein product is CASSEPHLGSHGYTF.

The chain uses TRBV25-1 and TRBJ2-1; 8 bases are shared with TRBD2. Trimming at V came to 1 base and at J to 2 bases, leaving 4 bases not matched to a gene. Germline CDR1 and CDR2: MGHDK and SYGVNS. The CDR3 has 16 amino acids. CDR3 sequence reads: CASSEFQAGAYNEQFF. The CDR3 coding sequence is TGTGCCAGCAGTGAATTCCAAGCGGGAGCCTACAATGAGCAGTTCTTC.

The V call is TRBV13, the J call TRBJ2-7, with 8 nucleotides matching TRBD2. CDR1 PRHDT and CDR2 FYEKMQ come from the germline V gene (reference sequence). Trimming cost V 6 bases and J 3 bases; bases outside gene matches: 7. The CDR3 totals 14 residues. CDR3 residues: CASRLAAGGYEQYF. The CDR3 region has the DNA TGTGCCAGCAGACTAGCGGCCGGGGGCTACGAGCAGTACTTC.

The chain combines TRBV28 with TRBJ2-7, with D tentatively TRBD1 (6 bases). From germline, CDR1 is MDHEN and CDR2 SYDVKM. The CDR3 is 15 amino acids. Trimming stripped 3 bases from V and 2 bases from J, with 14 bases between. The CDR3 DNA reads TGTGCCAGCAGTTTGTCAGGGGTAGTGACCTACGAGCAGTACTTC. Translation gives CASSLSGVVTYEQYF.

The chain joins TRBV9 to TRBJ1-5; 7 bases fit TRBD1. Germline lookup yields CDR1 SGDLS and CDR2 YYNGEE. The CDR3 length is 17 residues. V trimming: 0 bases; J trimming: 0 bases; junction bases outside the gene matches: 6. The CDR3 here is CASSVGRQGPSNQPQHF. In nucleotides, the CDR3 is TGTGCCAGCAGCGTAGGGCGACAGGGCCCTAGCAATCAGCCCCAGCATTTT.

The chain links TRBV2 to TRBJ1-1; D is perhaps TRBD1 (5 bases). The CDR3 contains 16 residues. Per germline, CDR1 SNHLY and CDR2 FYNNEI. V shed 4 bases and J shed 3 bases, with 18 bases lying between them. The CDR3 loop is CASSGTGVGGDTEAFF. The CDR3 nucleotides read TGTGCCAGCAGTGGGACGGGTGTGGGGGGTGACACTGAAGCTTTCTTT. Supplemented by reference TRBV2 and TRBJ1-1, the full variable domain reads EPEVTQTPSHQVTQMGQEVILRCVPISNHLYFYWYRQILGQKVEFLVSFYNNEISEKSEIFDDQFSVERPDGSNFTLKIRSTKLEDSAMYFCASSGTGVGGDTEAFFGQGTRLTVV.

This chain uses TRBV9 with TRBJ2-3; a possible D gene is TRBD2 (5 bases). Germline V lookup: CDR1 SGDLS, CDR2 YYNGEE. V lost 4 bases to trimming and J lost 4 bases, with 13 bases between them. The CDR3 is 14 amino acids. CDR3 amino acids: CASSPPNGADTQYF. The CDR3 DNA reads TGTGCCAGCAGCCCGCCCAACGGGGCAGATACGCAGTATTTT.

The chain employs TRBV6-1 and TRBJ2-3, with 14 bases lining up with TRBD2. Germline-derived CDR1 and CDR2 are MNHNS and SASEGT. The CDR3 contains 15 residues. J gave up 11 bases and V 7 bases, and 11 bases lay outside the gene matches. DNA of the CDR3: TGTGCCAGCATCCCGGGACTAGCGGGAGCCATGGTGCAGTATTTT. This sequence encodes CASIPGLAGAMVQYF.

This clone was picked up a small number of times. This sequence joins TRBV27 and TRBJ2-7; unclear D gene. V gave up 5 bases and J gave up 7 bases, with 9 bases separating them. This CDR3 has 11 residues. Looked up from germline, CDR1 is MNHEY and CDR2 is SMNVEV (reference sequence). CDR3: CASSPRYEQYF. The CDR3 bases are TGTGCCAGCAGTCCCCGCTATGAGCAGTACTTC.

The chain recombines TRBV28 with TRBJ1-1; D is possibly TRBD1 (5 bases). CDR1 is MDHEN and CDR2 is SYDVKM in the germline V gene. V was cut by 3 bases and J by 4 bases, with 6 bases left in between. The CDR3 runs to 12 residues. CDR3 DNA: TGTGCCAGCAGTTTCGGGGGCACTGAAGCTTTCTTT. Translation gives CASSFGGTEAFF.

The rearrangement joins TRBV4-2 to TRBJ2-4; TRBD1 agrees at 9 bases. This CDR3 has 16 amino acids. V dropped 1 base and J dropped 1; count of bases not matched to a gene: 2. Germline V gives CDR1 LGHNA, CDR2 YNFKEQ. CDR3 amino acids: CASSQGQGGAKNIQYF. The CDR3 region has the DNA TGTGCCAGCAGCCAAGGACAGGGGGGGGCCAAAAACATTCAGTACTTC.

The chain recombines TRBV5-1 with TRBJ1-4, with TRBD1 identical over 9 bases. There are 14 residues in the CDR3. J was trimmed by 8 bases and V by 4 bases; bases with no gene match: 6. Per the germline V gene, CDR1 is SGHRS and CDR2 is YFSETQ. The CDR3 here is CASSQQGAEEKLFF. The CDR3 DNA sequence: TGCGCCAGCAGCCAACAGGGGGCAGAGGAAAAACTGTTTTTT.

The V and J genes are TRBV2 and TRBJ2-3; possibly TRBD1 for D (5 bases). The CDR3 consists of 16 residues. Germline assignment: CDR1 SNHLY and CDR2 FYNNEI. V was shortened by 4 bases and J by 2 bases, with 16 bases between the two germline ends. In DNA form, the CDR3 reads TGTGCCAGCAGTGTCACCAGGGCGGAAATCACAGATACGCAGTATTTT. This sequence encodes CASSVTRAEITDTQYF.

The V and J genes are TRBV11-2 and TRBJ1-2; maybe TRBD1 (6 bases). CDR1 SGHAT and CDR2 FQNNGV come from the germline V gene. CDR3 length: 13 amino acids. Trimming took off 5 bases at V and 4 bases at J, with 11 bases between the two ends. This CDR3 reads CASSLDSTYGYTF. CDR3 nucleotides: TGTGCCAGCAGCCTGGACAGTACCTATGGCTACACCTTC.

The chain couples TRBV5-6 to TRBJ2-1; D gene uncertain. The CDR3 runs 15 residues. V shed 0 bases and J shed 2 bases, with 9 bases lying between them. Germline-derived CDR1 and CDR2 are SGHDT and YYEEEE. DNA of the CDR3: TGTGCCAGCAGCTTGGCCTCCGTTACCTACAATGAGCAGTTCTTC. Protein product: CASSLASVTYNEQFF.

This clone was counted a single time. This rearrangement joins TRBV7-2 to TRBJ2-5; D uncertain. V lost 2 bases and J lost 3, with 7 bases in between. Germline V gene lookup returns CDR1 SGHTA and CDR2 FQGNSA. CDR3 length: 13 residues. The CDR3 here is CASSLNIEETQYF. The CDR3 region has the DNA TGTGCCAGCAGCTTAAATATTGAAGAGACCCAGTACTTC.

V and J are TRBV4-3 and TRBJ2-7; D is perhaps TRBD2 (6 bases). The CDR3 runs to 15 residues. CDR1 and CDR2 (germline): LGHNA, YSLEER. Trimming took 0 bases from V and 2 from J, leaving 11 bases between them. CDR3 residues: CASSQEASATYEQYF. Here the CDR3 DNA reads TGCGCCAGCAGCCAAGAGGCTAGCGCGACCTACGAGCAGTACTTC.

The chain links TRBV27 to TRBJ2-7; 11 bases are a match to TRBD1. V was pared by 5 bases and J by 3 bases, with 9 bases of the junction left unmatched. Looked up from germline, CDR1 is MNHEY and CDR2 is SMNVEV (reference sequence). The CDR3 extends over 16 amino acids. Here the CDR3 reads CASSRSGTGGFYEQYF. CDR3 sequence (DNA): TGTGCCAGCAGTCGTTCCGGGACAGGGGGTTTCTACGAGCAGTACTTC.

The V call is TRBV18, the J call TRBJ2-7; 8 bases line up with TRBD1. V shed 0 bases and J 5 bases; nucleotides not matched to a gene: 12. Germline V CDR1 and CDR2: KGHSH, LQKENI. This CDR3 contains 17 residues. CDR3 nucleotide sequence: TGTGCCAGCTCACCACCAGTTCTGAGACAGGGGTTCAACGAGCAGTACTTC. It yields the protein CASSPPVLRQGFNEQYF.

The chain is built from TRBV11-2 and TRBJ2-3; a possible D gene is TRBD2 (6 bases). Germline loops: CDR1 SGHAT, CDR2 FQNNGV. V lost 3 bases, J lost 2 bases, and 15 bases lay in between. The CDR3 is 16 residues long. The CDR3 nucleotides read TGTGCCAGCAGCTTCCGCAGCGGGCAGCCCACAGATACGCAGTATTTT. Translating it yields CASSFRSGQPTDTQYF.

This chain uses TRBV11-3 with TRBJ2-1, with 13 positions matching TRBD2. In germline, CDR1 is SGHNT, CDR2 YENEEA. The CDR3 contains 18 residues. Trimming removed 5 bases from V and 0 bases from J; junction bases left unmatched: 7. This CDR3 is CASSPGTSGDSSYNEQFF. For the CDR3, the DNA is TGTGCCAGCAGCCCCGGGACTAGCGGGGACAGCTCCTACAATGAGCAGTTCTTC.

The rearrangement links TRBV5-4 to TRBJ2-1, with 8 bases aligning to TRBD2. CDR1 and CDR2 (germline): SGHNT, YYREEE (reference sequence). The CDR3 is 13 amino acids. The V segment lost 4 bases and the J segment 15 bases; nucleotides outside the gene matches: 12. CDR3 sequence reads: CASSRTRAGDGFF. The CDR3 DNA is TGTGCCAGCAGCCGGACGAGAGCGGGAGACGGGTTCTTC.

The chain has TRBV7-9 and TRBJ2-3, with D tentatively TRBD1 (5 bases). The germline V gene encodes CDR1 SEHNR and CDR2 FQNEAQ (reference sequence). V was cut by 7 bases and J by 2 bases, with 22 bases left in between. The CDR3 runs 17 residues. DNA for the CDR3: TGTGCCAGCACCATCCTCGTAGGACACCACAACACAGATACGCAGTATTTT. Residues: CASTILVGHHNTDTQYF.